Presented here are 6 T cell receptor beta chains from one specimen sequenced in a study of blood T cell repertoires in COVID-19. Measured with immunoSEQ multiplex PCR; TCRdb has only the in-frame clones, and not every one. The sample records about 260,000 clones, around 90% being singletons. The source material was peripheral blood. The receptors originated from a person aged 18 to 30 with COVID-19, enrolled during active disease.

This chain connects TRBV9 to TRBJ1-4, with a tentative D call TRBD1 (6 bases). The CDR3 spans 19 residues. Germline V CDR1 and CDR2: SGDLS, YYNGEE. V was clipped by 0 bases and J by 3 bases, with 21 bases between them. CDR3 bases: TGTGCCAGCAGCGTAGGAGGGTTATGGGGGCCAGCCTCTAATGAAAAACTGTTTTTT. Translation gives CASSVGGLWGPASNEKLFF.

This chain uses TRBV5-6 with TRBJ1-5, with D uncertain. The CDR3 has 12 amino acids. V lost 2 bases to trimming and J lost 4 bases, with 4 bases between them. Germline V CDR1 and CDR2: SGHDT, YYEEEE. CDR3 in amino acids: CASSFQNQPQHF. CDR3 DNA sequence: TGTGCCAGCAGCTTCCAGAATCAGCCCCAGCATTTT.

The V gene is TRBV11-3, the J gene TRBJ2-3, with 8 bases fitting TRBD1. Trimming at V came to 4 bases and at J to 4 bases, leaving 4 bases not matched to a gene. Germline V gene data show CDR1 as SGHNT and CDR2 as YENEEA. CDR3 length equals 14 residues. The CDR3 spells CASSSGQGADTQYF. CDR3 DNA sequence: TGTGCCAGCAGCTCTGGACAGGGTGCAGATACGCAGTATTTT.

This chain links TRBV5-1 with TRBJ2-3; 10 positions match TRBD2. Germline V lookup: CDR1 SGHRS, CDR2 YFSETQ. The CDR3 sequence is 16 residues long. V gave up 0 bases and J gave up 4 bases; unmatched junction bases: 5. The CDR3 is CASSLVASGSPDTQYF. Written as DNA, the CDR3 is TGCGCCAGCAGCTTGGTGGCTAGCGGGAGTCCAGATACGCAGTATTTT.

This chain links TRBV5-6 with TRBJ1-5; 9 bases match TRBD1. V lost 2 bases to trimming and J lost 3 bases; unmatched junction nucleotides: 6. CDR3 length: 16 amino acids. CDR1 SGHDT and CDR2 YYEEEE come from the germline V gene. The CDR3 DNA sequence: TGTGCCAGCAGCTTCGGGACAGGGTATCTCAATCAGCCCCAGCATTTT. This codes for CASSFGTGYLNQPQHF.

The CDR3 is CAWSVAGGYTF. CDR3 bases: TGTGCCTGGAGTGTGGCGGGTGGCTACACCTTC. The chain has TRBV30 and TRBJ1-2, with D unclear. V was shortened by 0 bases and J by 7 bases, with 6 bases between the two germline ends. The CDR3 runs to 11 residues. Looked up from germline, CDR1 is GTSNPN and CDR2 is SVGIG (reference sequence). The complete variable domain, with remaining parts taken from reference TRBV30 and TRBJ1-2, reads SQTIHQWPATLVQPVGSPLSLECTVEGTSNPNLYWYRQAAGRGLQLLFYSVGIGQISSEVPQNLSASRPQDRQFILSSKKLLLSDSGFYLCAWSVAGGYTFGSGTRLTVV.